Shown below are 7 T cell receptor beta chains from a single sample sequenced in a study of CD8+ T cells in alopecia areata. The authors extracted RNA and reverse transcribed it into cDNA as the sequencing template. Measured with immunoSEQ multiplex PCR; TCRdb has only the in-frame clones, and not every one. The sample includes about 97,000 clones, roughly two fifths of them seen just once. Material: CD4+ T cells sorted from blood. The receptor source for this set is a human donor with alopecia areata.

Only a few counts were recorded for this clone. CDR3 region: CSTFGTSGSNEQFF. In DNA, the CDR3 is TGCAGCACCTTTGGGACTAGCGGGAGCAATGAGCAGTTCTTC. The chain employs TRBV29-1 and TRBJ2-1, with TRBD2 identical over 14 bases. CDR1 is SQVTM, CDR2 ANQGSEA, per germline. The CDR3 runs to 14 residues. The junction had 6 bases not matched to a gene; V was cut back by 8 bases and J by 6 bases.

The CDR3 reads CASSQGQGNDNEQFF. The CDR3 bases are TGTGCCAGCAGCCAAGGACAGGGGAACGACAATGAGCAGTTCTTC. The chain is built from TRBV14 and TRBJ2-1; 8 bases map to TRBD1. This CDR3 has 15 residues. Germline V lookup: CDR1 SGHDN, CDR2 FVKESK. Trimming removed 1 base from V and 5 bases from J; junction bases left unmatched: 4.

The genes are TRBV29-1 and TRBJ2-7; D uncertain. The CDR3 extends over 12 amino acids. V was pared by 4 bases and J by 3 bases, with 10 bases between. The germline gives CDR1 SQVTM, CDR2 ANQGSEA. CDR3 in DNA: TGCAGCGTTGGGGTCCCGGGCTACGAGCAGTACTTC. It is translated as CSVGVPGYEQYF.

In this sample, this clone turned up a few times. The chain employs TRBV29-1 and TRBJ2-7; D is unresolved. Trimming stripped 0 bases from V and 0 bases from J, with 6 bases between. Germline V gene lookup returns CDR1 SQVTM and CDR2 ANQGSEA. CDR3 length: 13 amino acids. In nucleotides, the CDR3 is TGCAGCGTTGAAGAGGCTAGCTCCTACGAGCAGTACTTC. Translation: CSVEEASSYEQYF.

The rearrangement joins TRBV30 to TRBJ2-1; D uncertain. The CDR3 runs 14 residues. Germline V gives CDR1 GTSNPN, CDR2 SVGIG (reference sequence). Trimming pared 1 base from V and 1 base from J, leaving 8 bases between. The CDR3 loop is CAWSGVLSYNEQFF. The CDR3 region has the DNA TGTGCCTGGAGTGGGGTCTTATCCTACAATGAGCAGTTCTTC. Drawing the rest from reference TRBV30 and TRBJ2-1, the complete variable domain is SQTIHQWPATLVQPVGSPLSLECTVEGTSNPNLYWYRQAAGRGLQLLFYSVGIGQISSEVPQNLSASRPQDRQFILSSKKLLLSDSGFYLCAWSGVLSYNEQFFGPGTRLTVL.

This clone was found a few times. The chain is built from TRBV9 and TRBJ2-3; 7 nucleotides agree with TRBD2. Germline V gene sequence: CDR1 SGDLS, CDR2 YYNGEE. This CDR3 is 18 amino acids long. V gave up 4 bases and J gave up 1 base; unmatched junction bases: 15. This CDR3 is CASSPGSAFAGGTDTQYF. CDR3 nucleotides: TGTGCCAGCAGCCCCGGTTCGGCGTTCGCGGGGGGCACAGATACGCAGTATTTT.

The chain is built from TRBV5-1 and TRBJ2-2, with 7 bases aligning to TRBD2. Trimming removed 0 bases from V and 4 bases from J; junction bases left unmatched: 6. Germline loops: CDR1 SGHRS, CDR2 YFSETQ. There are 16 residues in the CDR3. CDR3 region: CASSLDPAGSTGELFF. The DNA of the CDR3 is TGCGCCAGCAGCTTGGATCCAGCGGGAAGCACCGGGGAGCTGTTTTTT. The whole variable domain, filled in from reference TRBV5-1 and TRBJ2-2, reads KAGVTQTPRYLIKTRGQQVTLSCSPISGHRSVSWYQQTPGQGLQFLFEYFSETQRNKGNFPGRFSGRQFSNSRSEMNVSTLELGDSALYLCASSLDPAGSTGELFFGEGSRLTVL.